This is a list of T cell receptor beta chains from one sample in a study of shared clonotypes between healthy human individuals. Here immunoSEQ multiplex PCR was the method, and the copy in TCRdb shows in-frame clones only, minus some. This sample has some 96,000 clones, with roughly 50% found just once. The sequencing sample was made of PBMCs. These receptors all stem from a woman aged 40-49 years in good health. Some clones in this sample may be carry-over from other donors' samples. Each CDR3 is given with its conserved first and last residue. The D gene is left open where the match is weak. Not every row has a clone size; where given, it reads once, few, many or a size class.

j_call: TRBJ1-3
clone_size: many
d_call: .
v_call: TRBV5-1
cdr3_nt: TGCGCCAGCAGCCTCGGACAAGGAAGCTCTGGAAACACCATATATTTT
cdr3_aa: CASSLGQGSSGNTIYF

j_call: TRBJ2-5
clone_size: .
d_call: .
v_call: TRBV7-8
cdr3_nt: TGTGCCAGCAGCTTATATAGTGGAGAGACCCAGTACTTC
cdr3_aa: CASSLYSGETQYF

j_call: TRBJ1-1
clone_size: few
d_call: .
v_call: TRBV25-1
cdr3_nt: TGTGCCAGCAGTGAGGGGGCGGGGGGAGTCACTGAAGCTTTCTTT
cdr3_aa: CASSEGAGGVTEAFF

j_call: TRBJ1-2
clone_size: many
d_call: TRBD1
v_call: TRBV7-3
cdr3_nt: TGTGCCAGCAGCGCCTCACCCGGACAGGGGACTTCCTTC
cdr3_aa: CASSASPGQGTSF

j_call: TRBJ2-4
clone_size: once
d_call: TRBD1
v_call: TRBV5-1
cdr3_nt: TGCGCCAGCAGCTTGGCCGAGACAGGGGCTGCCAAAAACATTCAGTACTTC
cdr3_aa: CASSLAETGAAKNIQYF

j_call: TRBJ2-7
clone_size: .
d_call: TRBD1
v_call: TRBV5-1
cdr3_nt: TGCGCCAGCAGTTGGGACAGGGCCTACGAGCAGTACTTC
cdr3_aa: CASSWDRAYEQYF

j_call: TRBJ2-3
clone_size: .
d_call: .
v_call: TRBV5-1
cdr3_nt: TGCGCCAGCGGCTTGTTGGGGGCAGATACGCAGTATTTT
cdr3_aa: CASGLLGADTQYF

j_call: TRBJ2-7
clone_size: many
d_call: .
v_call: TRBV28
cdr3_nt: TGTGCCAGCAGTCGGGCCTTCCACGAGCAGTACTTC
cdr3_aa: CASSRAFHEQYF

j_call: TRBJ1-2
clone_size: many
d_call: .
v_call: TRBV19
cdr3_nt: TGTGCCAGTAGTATATATTCGGGTCATGGCTACACCTTC
cdr3_aa: CASSIYSGHGYTF

j_call: TRBJ1-6
clone_size: once
d_call: .
v_call: TRBV6-4
cdr3_nt: TGTGCCAGCAGTGTTGAGACAGCAAATTCACCCCTCCACTTT
cdr3_aa: CASSVETANSPLHF

j_call: TRBJ2-3
clone_size: few
d_call: .
v_call: TRBV28
cdr3_nt: TGTGCCACCGGACAGTCCACAGATACGCAGTATTTT
cdr3_aa: CATGQSTDTQYF

j_call: TRBJ2-7
clone_size: .
d_call: .
v_call: TRBV27
cdr3_nt: TGTGCCAGCAGTTTAAAGGGGCAGGGCAGACCCTACGAGCAGTACTTC
cdr3_aa: CASSLKGQGRPYEQYF

j_call: TRBJ2-1
clone_size: .
d_call: TRBD2
v_call: TRBV7-2
cdr3_nt: TGTGCCAGCAGCTCCACTAGCGGGAGTGGGAATGAGCAGTTCTTC
cdr3_aa: CASSSTSGSGNEQFF

j_call: TRBJ2-1
clone_size: medium-sized
d_call: .
v_call: TRBV15
cdr3_nt: TGTGCCACCAGCAGAGATTTTCCGCGGCACAATGAGCAGTTCTTC
cdr3_aa: CATSRDFPRHNEQFF

j_call: TRBJ2-7
clone_size: .
d_call: .
v_call: TRBV11-3
cdr3_nt: TGTGCCAGCAGCTTAGCACTCGGCAGCAACGCCTCCTACGAGCAGTACTTC
cdr3_aa: CASSLALGSNASYEQYF

j_call: TRBJ1-5
clone_size: few
d_call: .
v_call: TRBV6-4
cdr3_nt: TGTGCCAGCAGTCCTGAGTTCGGGGAAGGCAATCAGCCCCAGCATTTT
cdr3_aa: CASSPEFGEGNQPQHF

j_call: TRBJ1-2
clone_size: .
d_call: .
v_call: TRBV25-1
cdr3_nt: TGTGCCAGCAGCGGTGGCTCCTATGGCTACACCTTC
cdr3_aa: CASSGGSYGYTF

j_call: TRBJ2-3
clone_size: many
d_call: TRBD2
v_call: TRBV27
cdr3_nt: TGTGCCAGCAGTTCTAGACTAGCGCCGGGGGCAGATACGCAGTATTTT
cdr3_aa: CASSSRLAPGADTQYF

j_call: TRBJ1-5
clone_size: many
d_call: .
v_call: TRBV6-1
cdr3_nt: TGTGCCAGCAGTGAAAATTGGGGCAGCTACAATCAGCCCCAGCATTTT
cdr3_aa: CASSENWGSYNQPQHF

j_call: TRBJ1-5
clone_size: .
d_call: .
v_call: TRBV18
cdr3_nt: TGTGCCAGCTCACCAAACAGGGTGGGCAATCAGCCCCAGCATTTT
cdr3_aa: CASSPNRVGNQPQHF

j_call: TRBJ1-2
clone_size: many
d_call: .
v_call: TRBV30
cdr3_nt: TGTGCCTGGAGGAGGGGGTTATATGGCTACACCTTC
cdr3_aa: CAWRRGLYGYTF

j_call: TRBJ1-5
clone_size: many
d_call: .
v_call: TRBV9
cdr3_nt: TGTGCCAGCAACCAGGGTTCTGGGCCCCAGCATTTT
cdr3_aa: CASNQGSGPQHF

j_call: TRBJ2-7
clone_size: few
d_call: .
v_call: TRBV5-1
cdr3_nt: TGCGCCAGCAGCTTTGACGGGAGCTCCTACGAGCAGTACTTC
cdr3_aa: CASSFDGSSYEQYF

j_call: TRBJ2-5
clone_size: .
d_call: TRBD2
v_call: TRBV28
cdr3_nt: TGTGCCAGCAGTCACGGACTAGCGGGAGCCCAGACCCAGTACTTC
cdr3_aa: CASSHGLAGAQTQYF

j_call: TRBJ1-5
clone_size: .
d_call: TRBD1
v_call: TRBV18
cdr3_nt: TGTGCCAGCTCAGATGACAGGGAGTATAATCAGCCCCAGCATTTT
cdr3_aa: CASSDDREYNQPQHF

j_call: TRBJ2-1
clone_size: many
d_call: .
v_call: TRBV30
cdr3_nt: TGTGCCCTCGGGACCTACAATGAGCAGTTCTTC
cdr3_aa: CALGTYNEQFF

j_call: TRBJ1-1
clone_size: .
d_call: TRBD1
v_call: TRBV28
cdr3_nt: TGTGCCAGCAGTCTCCTACGGGCAGGGGGACTGAACACTGAAGCTTTCTTT
cdr3_aa: CASSLLRAGGLNTEAFF

j_call: TRBJ2-7
clone_size: .
d_call: TRBD2
v_call: TRBV5-1
cdr3_nt: TGCGCCAGCAGAAGGACTAGCGGGGTCGAGGAGCAGTACTTC
cdr3_aa: CASRRTSGVEEQYF

j_call: TRBJ2-7
clone_size: .
d_call: .
v_call: TRBV25-1
cdr3_nt: TGTGCCAGTAGTGGCAGCCCCTACGAGCAGTACTTC
cdr3_aa: CASSGSPYEQYF

j_call: TRBJ1-2
clone_size: .
d_call: .
v_call: TRBV2
cdr3_nt: TGTGCCAGCAGTGAATTAGCTAACTATGGCTACACCTTC
cdr3_aa: CASSELANYGYTF

j_call: TRBJ1-1
clone_size: .
d_call: .
v_call: TRBV18
cdr3_nt: TGTGCCAGCTCACCGCGCGAAACTGAAGCTTTCTTT
cdr3_aa: CASSPRETEAFF

j_call: TRBJ1-5
clone_size: .
d_call: .
v_call: TRBV2
cdr3_nt: TGTGCCAGCCGGGGGGTACCCGGAGCAAATCAGCCCCAGCATTTT
cdr3_aa: CASRGVPGANQPQHF

j_call: TRBJ2-1
clone_size: once
d_call: .
v_call: TRBV2
cdr3_nt: TGTGCCAGCAGTGGCGCGGGACGGTGGTACAATGAGCAGTTCTTC
cdr3_aa: CASSGAGRWYNEQFF

j_call: TRBJ1-5
clone_size: few
d_call: TRBD1
v_call: TRBV28
cdr3_nt: TGTGCCAGCAGTGGACAGGTAGCGCAGCCCCAGCATTTT
cdr3_aa: CASSGQVAQPQHF

j_call: TRBJ2-7
clone_size: many
d_call: .
v_call: TRBV28
cdr3_nt: TGTGCCAGCAGTACCAGGCACGAGCAGTACTTC
cdr3_aa: CASSTRHEQYF

j_call: TRBJ1-1
clone_size: .
d_call: .
v_call: TRBV7-5
cdr3_nt: TGTGCCAGCAGCTCCTCTCGGGGGAGGACTACTGAAGCTTTCTTT
cdr3_aa: CASSSSRGRTTEAFF